Each of the 24 T cell receptor beta chains below was sequenced from the same sample in a study of CD8+CD57+ T cells in acquired aplastic anemia (dated by TCRdb to 2016 to 2019). The sequencing machine was an Illumina HiSeq 2000. Genomic DNA served as template for TCR beta VDJ combination and CDR3 sequence profiling. TCRdb trimmed the raw reads at Q25, called clones with MiXCR and kept productive beta chains. Each entry is one CDR3 protein sequence, shown with its most common DNA and genes. This sample is represented by under 150,000 distinct CDR3 sequences; 40% to 45% of them were singletons. Clones ranked in the top ten supply less than 8.5% of the sample. Sequenced sample: sorted CD4+, CD8+, or CD8+CD57+ T cells (not recorded which) from PBMCs. The source is a human donor in good health, serving as a control.

The V and J genes are TRBV6-1 and TRBJ2-7; D may match TRBD1 or TRBD2 (6 bases each). The CDR3 sequence is 16 residues long. Trimming removed 6 bases from V and 3 bases from J, with 21 bases in between. Per the germline V gene, CDR1 is MNHNS and CDR2 is SASEGT. CDR3: CASSVGGGRGVYEQYF. CDR3 in DNA: TGTGCCAGCAGCGTAGGAGGGGGACGCGGGGTCTACGAGCAGTACTTC.

For the CDR3, the DNA is TGTGCCAGCAGCTTCAGCCAGCGCGGGAGGGCCGTTCTGTACGAGCAGTACTTC. Protein sequence: CASSFSQRGRAVLYEQYF. The chain is built from TRBV5-6 and TRBJ2-7; TRBD2 agrees at 9 bases. The CDR3 spans 18 residues. Germline assignment: CDR1 SGHDT and CDR2 YYEEEE. Germline trimming cut 2 bases from V and 4 bases from J; bases unmatched to any gene: 16.

This clonotype was counted many times. The chain couples TRBV7-2 to TRBJ2-5; D gene uncertain. Germline assignment: CDR1 SGHTA and CDR2 FQGNSA. V lost 5 bases, J lost 1 base, and 11 bases lay in between. The CDR3 extends over 14 amino acids. This chain's CDR3 is CASSVVMSQETQYF. DNA for the CDR3: TGTGCCAGCAGCGTAGTAATGAGCCAAGAGACCCAGTACTTC.

The CDR3 reads CNAQGFSPDTQYF. In DNA form, the CDR3 reads TGCAATGCCCAAGGGTTTAGCCCAGATACGCAGTATTTT. V gene TRBV20-1 combines with J gene TRBJ2-3; D is unresolved. The CDR3 contains 13 residues. Germline-derived CDR1 and CDR2 are DFQATT and SNEGSKA (reference sequence).

This clonotype was seen ten or more times. The chain carries TRBV5-5 and TRBJ2-2, with D maybe TRBD1 (6 bases). The V and J ends lost 3 bases and 1 base respectively, with 10 bases between them. The germline V gene encodes CDR1 SGHKS and CDR2 YYEKEE (reference sequence). This CDR3 is 15 amino acids long. CDR3 sequence reads: CASSYRTVNTGELFF. The CDR3 DNA reads as TGTGCCAGCAGCTACCGGACAGTGAACACCGGGGAGCTGTTTTTT.

This clonotype was seen many times. The chain links TRBV9 to TRBJ1-2; unclear D gene. CDR1 SGDLS and CDR2 YYNGEE come from the germline V gene. The CDR3 loop spans 13 amino acids. Trimming left V 0 bases short and J 7 bases short, with 10 bases between. The CDR3 is CASSVGGRSGYTF. The DNA of the CDR3 is TGTGCCAGCAGCGTAGGCGGGCGCAGTGGCTACACCTTC.

J is TRBJ1-5 and V is TRBV19; possibly TRBD1 for D (6 bases). Deletions cut 6 bases from V and 3 bases from J, with 12 bases between. The CDR3 sequence is 14 residues long. The germline gives CDR1 LNHDA, CDR2 SQIVND (reference sequence). The CDR3 sequence is CASSGQSDNQPQHF. CDR3 bases: TGTGCCAGTAGCGGACAGAGCGACAATCAGCCCCAGCATTTT.

This clonotype was detected many times. This rearrangement joins TRBV28 to TRBJ2-7; D is perhaps TRBD2 (6 bases). Trimming removed 2 bases at V and 2 bases at J, with 7 bases between. The CDR3 covers 13 residues. Germline V gene data show CDR1 as MDHEN and CDR2 as SYDVKM. The CDR3 DNA reads TGTGCCAGCAGTTTAACGGGAGCCTACGAGCAGTACTTC. Residues: CASSLTGAYEQYF.

V is TRBV24-1 and J is TRBJ2-3; 11 bases line up with TRBD1. The CDR3 runs to 16 residues. The junction had 1 base not matched to a gene; V was cut back by 3 bases and J by 0 bases. The V gene's germline CDR1 is KGHDR and CDR2 SFDVKD. CDR3 region: CATSDGDRGSTDTQYF. DNA of the CDR3: TGTGCCACCAGTGATGGGGACAGGGGGAGCACAGATACGCAGTATTTT.

This clonotype was counted at least ten times. V and J are TRBV7-9 and TRBJ2-3; 7 bases fit TRBD1. J gave up 7 bases and V 5 bases, and 9 bases lay outside the gene matches. Germline V lookup: CDR1 SEHNR, CDR2 FQNEAQ (reference sequence). The CDR3 loop spans 14 amino acids. For the CDR3, the DNA is TGTGCCAGCAGCCTACAGGGGATAAGGAATACGCAGTATTTT. This codes for CASSLQGIRNTQYF.

The chain employs TRBV10-2 and TRBJ1-5; D is perhaps TRBD1 (5 bases). Looked up from germline, CDR1 is WSHSY and CDR2 is SAAADI. Trimming shortened V by 8 bases and J by 7 bases, and 21 bases separated the two germline ends. CDR3 length: 15 residues. The CDR3 loop reads CASAYGGDLGQPQHF. The CDR3 DNA follows: TGCGCCAGCGCGTACGGGGGGGACCTCGGGCAGCCCCAGCATTTT.

This clonotype showed up many times. The V gene is TRBV5-1, the J gene TRBJ1-3; TRBD1 is a possible D gene (5 bases). Trimming removed 3 bases at V and 4 bases at J, with 11 bases between. CDR1 SGHRS and CDR2 YFSETQ come from the germline V gene. The CDR3 is 14 amino acids. CDR3 residues: CASSWGGPGNTIYF. CDR3 coding DNA: TGCGCCAGCAGCTGGGGGGGTCCAGGAAACACCATATATTTT.

The chain links TRBV7-3 to TRBJ1-2, with 7 positions matching TRBD1. Germline loops: CDR1 SGHTA, CDR2 FQGTGA. The V segment lost 3 bases and the J segment 4 bases; nucleotides outside the gene matches: 5. There are 14 residues in the CDR3. Written as DNA, the CDR3 is TGTGCCAGCAGCTTTACGGGACAGAGCTATGGCTACACCTTC. Amino acids: CASSFTGQSYGYTF. Full variable domain (missing parts from reference TRBV7-3 and TRBJ1-2): GAGVSQTPSNKVTEKGKYVELRCDPISGHTALYWYRQSLGQGPEFLIYFQGTGAADDSGLPNDRFFAVRPEGSVSTLKIQRTERGDSAVYLCASSFTGQSYGYTFGSGTRLTVV.

V and J are TRBV19 and TRBJ2-7, with 10 bases fitting TRBD1. The CDR3 consists of 15 residues. The trim removed 2 bases at V and 5 bases at J, leaving 6 bases unmatched. Germline assignment: CDR1 LNHDA and CDR2 SQIVND (reference sequence). The CDR3 DNA reads as TGTGCCAGTAGTATACCGGGACAGGGGTACCACGAGCAGTACTTC. Translated, it gives CASSIPGQGYHEQYF.

The V and J genes are TRBV7-8 and TRBJ1-3, with D unresolved. CDR1 and CDR2 from the germline V gene are SGHVS and FQNEAQ. Trimming shortened V by 1 base and J by 8 bases, and 6 bases separated the two germline ends. This CDR3 has 12 amino acids. The CDR3 loop reads CASSLDGDTIYF. CDR3 bases: TGTGCCAGCAGCTTAGACGGGGACACCATATATTTT.

This clonotype has ten or more counts. The V and J genes are TRBV7-2 and TRBJ1-5; unclear D gene. This CDR3 contains 14 residues. V lost 7 bases to trimming and J lost 1 base, with 11 bases between them. Germline V CDR1 and CDR2: SGHTA, FQGNSA. The CDR3, as DNA: TGTGCCAGCACCCCCGCGGGCAGCAATCAGCCCCAGCATTTT. Amino acid sequence: CASTPAGSNQPQHF.

V is TRBV15 and J is TRBJ1-2, with unresolved D. Trimming removed 0 bases at V and 2 bases at J, with 10 bases between. Germline values: CDR1 LNHNV, CDR2 YYDKDF (reference sequence). CDR3 length: 15 residues. The CDR3 DNA follows: TGTGCCACCAGCAGAGATCATCTGAGAAACTATGGCTACACCTTC. This sequence encodes CATSRDHLRNYGYTF.

This clonotype has at least ten counts. The rearrangement uses TRBV5-4 and TRBJ2-5; 10 nucleotides line up with TRBD1. V shed 5 bases, J shed 5 bases, and the junction held 3 bases outside the gene matches. The CDR3 consists of 13 residues. Germline-derived CDR1 and CDR2 are SGHNT and YYREEE (reference sequence). The CDR3 nucleotides are TGTGCCAGCAGACAGACAGGGGGCGAGACCCAGTACTTC. It encodes CASRQTGGETQYF.

V is TRBV20-1 and J is TRBJ1-2, with D perhaps TRBD1 (6 bases). The CDR3 has 16 amino acids. Between the trimmed V and J ends, which lost 3 bases and 7 bases, there was a span of 24 bases. Germline V gene lookup returns CDR1 DFQATT and CDR2 SNEGSKA (reference sequence). The CDR3 sequence: CSASEQGGLSARGYTF. The CDR3 DNA reads TGCAGTGCTAGTGAACAGGGAGGTTTGAGCGCACGTGGCTACACCTTC.

In this sample, this clonotype turned up many times. The J gene is TRBJ1-2, the V gene TRBV29-1; D is perhaps TRBD1 (6 bases). CDR1 is SQVTM, CDR2 ANQGSEA, per germline. Trimming stripped 3 bases from V and 4 bases from J, with 24 bases between. This CDR3 region has 17 residues. CDR3 nucleotides: TGCAGCGTTGACAGTGCCAACGGGGACATAAACGCCTATGGCTACACCTTC. This gives the protein CSVDSANGDINAYGYTF.

This clonotype occurred a few times. The chain combines TRBV18 with TRBJ1-5; 8 bases align to TRBD1. Germline CDR1 and CDR2: KGHSH and LQKENI. The V segment lost 8 bases and the J segment 3 bases; nucleotides outside the gene matches: 6. This CDR3 is built from 14 residues. The CDR3 loop is CASQHRGNNQPQHF. The CDR3 coding sequence is TGTGCCAGCCAACACAGGGGGAACAATCAGCCCCAGCATTTT.

The CDR3 region has the DNA TGTGCCAGTAGTCCTCCGGGCCGCGGGGAGCTGTTTTTT. Its protein is CASSPPGRGELFF. V gene TRBV19 combines with J gene TRBJ2-2; D call uncertain. Germline CDR1 LNHDA, CDR2 SQIVND (reference sequence). The germline V and J ends were trimmed by 5 bases and 7 bases, with 11 bases remaining between them. This CDR3 comprises 13 residues. The full variable domain, in which reference TRBV19 and TRBJ2-2 provide the parts outside the CDR3, is DGGITQSPKYLFRKEGQNVTLSCEQNLNHDAMYWYRQDPGQGLRLIYYSQIVNDFQKGDIAEGYSVSREKKESFPLTVTSAQKNPTAFYLCASSPPGRGELFFGEGSRLTVL.

This clonotype was recorded a few times. The rearrangement links TRBV18 to TRBJ1-1; TRBD1 is a possible D gene (6 bases). Germline-derived CDR1 and CDR2 are KGHSH and LQKENI. Trimming shortened V by 5 bases and J by 0 bases, and 13 bases separated the two germline ends. This CDR3 is built from 15 residues. The chain's CDR3 is CASSARQAVNTEAFF. In nucleotides, the CDR3 is TGTGCCAGCTCAGCCAGACAGGCGGTGAACACTGAAGCTTTCTTT.

This clonotype was seen a single time. Since a much larger clone is just one base distant, this may be a read error. The chain has TRBV12-3 or TRBV12-4 and TRBJ1-1, with D uncertain. CDR3 length equals 11 residues. The DNA of the CDR3 is TGTGCCAGCAGCTCTTTCGAGGAAGCTTCCTTT. As protein: CASSSFEEASF.